This TCR beta chain was observed in a study of HIV-infected patients and healthy controls. Findings and limits, study-wide: HIV-infected repertoires had significantly higher mean Gini indices than controls, possibly reflecting oligoclonality. MAIT alpha-chain CDR3s were frequent in healthy controls, depleted in HIV+.

Reverse transcription used approximately 500 ng RNA and constant-region primers for alpha and beta. Each of the alpha and beta chains got its own library through chain-specific third strand synthesis with indices. Each molecule carried a 12-nucleotide identifier made of two joined random hexamers added before amplification. Via MiXCR, TCRdb re-called the 5' RACE reads, giving one row per CDR3 protein. The table shows roughly 9,000 distinct CDR3 sequences, with 8.7% occurring only once. This clonotype occurred many times. Its antigen remains unidentified. Trimming at V came to 3 bases and at J to 6 bases, leaving 9 bases not matched to a gene. Germline V lookup: CDR1 SEHNR, CDR2 FQNEAQ (reference sequence). The CDR3 covers 16 residues. Roughly three months, about 14 weeks, into antiretroviral therapy, follow-up blood was collected. No cell fractionation was done, so the repertoire covers all unsorted peripheral blood T cells.

J is TRBJ1-5 and V is TRBV7-9; 9 nucleotides agree with TRBD1. The origin of this receptor is an adult with HIV infection. Sample: blood, taken during antiretroviral therapy. The CDR3 region is CASSFGTGSIGQPQHF. In DNA form, the CDR3 reads TGTGCCAGCAGCTTCGGGACAGGGAGCATAGGTCAGCCCCAGCATTTT.